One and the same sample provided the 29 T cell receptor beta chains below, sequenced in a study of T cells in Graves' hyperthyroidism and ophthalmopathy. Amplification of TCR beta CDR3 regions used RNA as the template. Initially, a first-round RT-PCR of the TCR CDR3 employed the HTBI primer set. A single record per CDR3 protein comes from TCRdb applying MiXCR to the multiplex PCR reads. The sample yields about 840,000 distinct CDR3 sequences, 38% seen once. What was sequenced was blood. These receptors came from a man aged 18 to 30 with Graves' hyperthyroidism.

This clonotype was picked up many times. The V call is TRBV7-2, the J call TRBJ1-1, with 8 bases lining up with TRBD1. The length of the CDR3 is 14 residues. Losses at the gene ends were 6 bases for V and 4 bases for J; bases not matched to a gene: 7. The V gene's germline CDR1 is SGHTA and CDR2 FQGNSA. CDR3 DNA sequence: TGTGCCAGCAGAACGACGACAGGGGTCACTGAAGCTTTCTTT. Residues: CASRTTTGVTEAFF. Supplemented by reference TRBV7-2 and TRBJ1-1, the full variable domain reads GAGVSQSPSNKVTEKGKDVELRCDPISGHTALYWYRQSLGQGLEFLIYFQGNSAPDKSGLPSDRFSAERTGGSVSTLTIQRTQQEDSAVYLCASRTTTGVTEAFFGQGTRLTVV.

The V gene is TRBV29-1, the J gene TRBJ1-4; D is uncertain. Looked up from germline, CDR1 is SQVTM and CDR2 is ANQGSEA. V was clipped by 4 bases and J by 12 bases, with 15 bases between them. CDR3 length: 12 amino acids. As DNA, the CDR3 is TGCAGCGTTGCAGGCGGCAGAGACCAACTGTTTTTT. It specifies CSVAGGRDQLFF.

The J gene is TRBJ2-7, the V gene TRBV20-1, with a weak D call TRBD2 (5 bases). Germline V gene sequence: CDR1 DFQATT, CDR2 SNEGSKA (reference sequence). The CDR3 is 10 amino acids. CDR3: CSARDDEQYF. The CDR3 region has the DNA TGCAGCGCCCGGGATGACGAGCAGTACTTC.

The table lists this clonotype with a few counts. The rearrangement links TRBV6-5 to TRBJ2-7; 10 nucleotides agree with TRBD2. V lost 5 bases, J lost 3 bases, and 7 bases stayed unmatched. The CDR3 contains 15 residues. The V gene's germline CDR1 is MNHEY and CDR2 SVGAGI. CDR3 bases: TGTGCCAGCAGTCCCCTTAGCGGGAGGTACTACGAGCAGTACTTC. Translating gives CASSPLSGRYYEQYF.

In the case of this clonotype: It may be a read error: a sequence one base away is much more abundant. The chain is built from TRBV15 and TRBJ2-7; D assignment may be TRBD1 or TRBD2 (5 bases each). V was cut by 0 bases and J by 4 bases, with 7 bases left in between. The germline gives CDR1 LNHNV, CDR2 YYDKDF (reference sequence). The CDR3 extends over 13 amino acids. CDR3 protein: CATSRDGGYEQYF. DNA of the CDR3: TGTGCCACCAGCAGAGATGGGGGTTACGAGCAGTACTTC.

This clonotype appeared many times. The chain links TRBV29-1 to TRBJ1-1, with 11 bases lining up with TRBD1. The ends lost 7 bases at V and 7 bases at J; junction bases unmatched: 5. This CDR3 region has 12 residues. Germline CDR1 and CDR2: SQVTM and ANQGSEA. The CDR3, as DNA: TGCAGCGCACCGGGACAGGGGGATGAAGCTTTCTTT. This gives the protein CSAPGQGDEAFF. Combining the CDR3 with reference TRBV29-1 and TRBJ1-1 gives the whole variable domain SAVISQKPSRDICQRGTSLTIQCQVDSQVTMMFWYRQQPGQSLTLIATANQGSEATYESGFVIDKFPISRPNLTFSTLTVSNMSPEDSSIYLCSAPGQGDEAFFGQGTRLTVV.

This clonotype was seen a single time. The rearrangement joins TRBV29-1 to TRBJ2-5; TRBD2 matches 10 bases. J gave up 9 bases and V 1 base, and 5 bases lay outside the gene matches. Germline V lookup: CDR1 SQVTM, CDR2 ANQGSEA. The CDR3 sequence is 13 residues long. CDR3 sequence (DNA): TGCAGCGTTGAAGTAGCGGGAGGTGAGGCCCAGTACTTC. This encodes CSVEVAGGEAQYF.

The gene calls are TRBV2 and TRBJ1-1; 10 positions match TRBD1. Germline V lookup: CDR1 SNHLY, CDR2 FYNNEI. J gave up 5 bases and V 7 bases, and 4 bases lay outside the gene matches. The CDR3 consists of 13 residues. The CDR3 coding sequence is TGTGCCAGCAACAGGGGACAGGGGACTGAAGCTTTCTTT. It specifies CASNRGQGTEAFF.

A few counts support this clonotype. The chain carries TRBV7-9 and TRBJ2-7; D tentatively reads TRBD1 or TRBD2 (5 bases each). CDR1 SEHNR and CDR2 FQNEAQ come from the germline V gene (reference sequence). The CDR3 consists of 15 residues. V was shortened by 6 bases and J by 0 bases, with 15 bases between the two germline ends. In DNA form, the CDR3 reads TGTGCCAGCAGTCCTTGGGACGGAAGCTCCTACGAGCAGTACTTC. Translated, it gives CASSPWDGSSYEQYF.

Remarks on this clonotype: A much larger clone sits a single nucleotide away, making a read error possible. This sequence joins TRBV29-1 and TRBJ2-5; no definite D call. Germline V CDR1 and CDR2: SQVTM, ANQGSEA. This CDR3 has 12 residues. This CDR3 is CSVEQNQESQYF. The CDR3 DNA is TGCAGCGTTGAACAGAACCAAGAGTCCCAGTACTTC. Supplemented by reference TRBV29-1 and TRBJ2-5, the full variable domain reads SAVISQKPSRDICQRGTSLTIQCQVDSQVTMMFWYRQQPGQSLTLIATANQGSEATYESGFVIDKFPISRPNLTFSTLTVSNMSPEDSSIYLCSVEQNQESQYFGPGTRLLVL.

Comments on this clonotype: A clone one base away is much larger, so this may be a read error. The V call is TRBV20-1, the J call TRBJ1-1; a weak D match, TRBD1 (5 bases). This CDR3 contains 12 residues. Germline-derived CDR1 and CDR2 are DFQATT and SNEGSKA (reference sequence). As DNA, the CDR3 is TGCAGTGCTAATCGGGGGAACGCTGAAGCTTTCTTT. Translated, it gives CSANRGNAEAFF.

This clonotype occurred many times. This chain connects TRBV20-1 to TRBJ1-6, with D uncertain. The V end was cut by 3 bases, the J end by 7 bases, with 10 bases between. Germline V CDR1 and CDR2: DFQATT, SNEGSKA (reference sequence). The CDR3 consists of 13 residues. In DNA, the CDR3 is TGCAGTGCTAGCCGGGATCCCAATTCACCCCTCCACTTT. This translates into CSASRDPNSPLHF.

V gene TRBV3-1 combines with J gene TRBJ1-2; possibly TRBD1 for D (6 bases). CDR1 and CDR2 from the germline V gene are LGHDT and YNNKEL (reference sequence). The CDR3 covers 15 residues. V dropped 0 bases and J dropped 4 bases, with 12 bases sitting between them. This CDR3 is CASSQDDGGGYGYTF. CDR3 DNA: TGTGCCAGCAGCCAAGATGATGGAGGGGGCTATGGCTACACCTTC.

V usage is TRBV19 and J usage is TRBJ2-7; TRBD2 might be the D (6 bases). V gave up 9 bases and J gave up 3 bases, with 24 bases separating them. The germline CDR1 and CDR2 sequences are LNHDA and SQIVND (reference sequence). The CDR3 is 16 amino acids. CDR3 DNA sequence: TGTGCCAGCAGCGCCCCGCGCGGGGCCCCCATCTACGAGCAGTACTTC. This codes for CASSAPRGAPIYEQYF. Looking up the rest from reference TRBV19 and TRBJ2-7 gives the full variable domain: DGGITQSPKYLFRKEGQNVTLSCEQNLNHDAMYWYRQDPGQGLRLIYYSQIVNDFQKGDIAEGYSVSREKKESFPLTVTSAQKNPTAFYLCASSAPRGAPIYEQYFGPGTRLTVT.

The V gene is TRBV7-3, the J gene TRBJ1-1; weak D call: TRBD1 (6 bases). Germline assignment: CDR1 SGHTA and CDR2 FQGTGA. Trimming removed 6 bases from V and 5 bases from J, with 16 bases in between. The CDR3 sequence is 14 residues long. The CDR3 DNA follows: TGTGCCAGCAGAGACGAGGGGGGGGTGACTGAAGCTTTCTTT. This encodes CASRDEGGVTEAFF.

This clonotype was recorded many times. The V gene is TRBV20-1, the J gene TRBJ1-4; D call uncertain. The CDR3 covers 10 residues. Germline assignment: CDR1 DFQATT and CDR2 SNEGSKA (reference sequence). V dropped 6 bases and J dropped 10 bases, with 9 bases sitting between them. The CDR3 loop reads CSAAMGKLFF. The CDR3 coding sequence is TGCAGTGCGGCGATGGGAAAACTGTTTTTT.

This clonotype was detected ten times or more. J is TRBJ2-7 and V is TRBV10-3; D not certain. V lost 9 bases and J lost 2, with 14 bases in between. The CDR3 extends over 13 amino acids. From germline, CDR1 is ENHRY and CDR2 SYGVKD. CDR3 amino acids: CAIARTAPYEQYF. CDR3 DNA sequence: TGTGCCATAGCCCGGACCGCCCCCTACGAGCAGTACTTC.

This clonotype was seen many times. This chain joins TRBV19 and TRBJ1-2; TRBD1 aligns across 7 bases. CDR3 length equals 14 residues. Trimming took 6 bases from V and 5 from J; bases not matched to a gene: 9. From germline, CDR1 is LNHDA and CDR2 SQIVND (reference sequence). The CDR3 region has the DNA TGTGCCAGTAGGACCCTGACAGGGATTTATGGCTACACCTTC. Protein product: CASRTLTGIYGYTF.

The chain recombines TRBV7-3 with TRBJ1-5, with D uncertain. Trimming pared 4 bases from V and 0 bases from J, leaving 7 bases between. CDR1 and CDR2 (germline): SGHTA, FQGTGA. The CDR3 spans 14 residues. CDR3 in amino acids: CASSSPSSNQPQHF. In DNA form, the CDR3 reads TGTGCCAGCAGCTCACCAAGTAGCAATCAGCCCCAGCATTTT.

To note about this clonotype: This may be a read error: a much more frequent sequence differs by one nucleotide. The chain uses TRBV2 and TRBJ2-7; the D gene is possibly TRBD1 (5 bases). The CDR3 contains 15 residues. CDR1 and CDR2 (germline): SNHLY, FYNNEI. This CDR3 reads CAISEARTPTYEQYF. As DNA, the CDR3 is TGTGCCATCAGTGAAGCCCGGACACCCACCTACGAGCAGTACTTC. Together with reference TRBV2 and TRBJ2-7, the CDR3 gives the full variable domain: EPEVTQTPSHQVTQMGQEVILRCVPISNHLYFYWYRQILGQKVEFLVSFYNNEISEKSEIFDDQFSVERPDGSNFTLKIRSTKLEDSAMYFCAISEARTPTYEQYFGPGTRLTVT.

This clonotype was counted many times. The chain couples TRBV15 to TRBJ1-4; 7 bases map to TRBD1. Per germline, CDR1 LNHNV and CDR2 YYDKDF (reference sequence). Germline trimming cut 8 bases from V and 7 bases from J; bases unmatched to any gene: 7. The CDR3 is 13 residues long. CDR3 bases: TGTGCCACCGGCTCAGGGGGTCGTGAAAAACTGTTTTTT. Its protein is CATGSGGREKLFF. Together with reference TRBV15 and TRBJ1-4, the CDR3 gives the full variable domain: DAMVIQNPRYQVTQFGKPVTLSCSQTLNHNVMYWYQQKSSQAPKLLFHYYDKDFNNEADTPDNFQSRRPNTSFCFLDIRSPGLGDTAMYLCATGSGGREKLFFGSGTQLSVL.

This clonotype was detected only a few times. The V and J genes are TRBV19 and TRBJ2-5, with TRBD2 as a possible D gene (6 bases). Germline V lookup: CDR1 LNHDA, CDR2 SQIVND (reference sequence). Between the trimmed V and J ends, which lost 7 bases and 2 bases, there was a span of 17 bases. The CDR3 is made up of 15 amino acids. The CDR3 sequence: CASTTGVGYQETQYF. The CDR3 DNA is TGTGCCAGTACTACGGGAGTGGGTTATCAAGAGACCCAGTACTTC. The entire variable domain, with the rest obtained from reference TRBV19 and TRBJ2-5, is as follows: DGGITQSPKYLFRKEGQNVTLSCEQNLNHDAMYWYRQDPGQGLRLIYYSQIVNDFQKGDIAEGYSVSREKKESFPLTVTSAQKNPTAFYLCASTTGVGYQETQYFGPGTRLLVL.

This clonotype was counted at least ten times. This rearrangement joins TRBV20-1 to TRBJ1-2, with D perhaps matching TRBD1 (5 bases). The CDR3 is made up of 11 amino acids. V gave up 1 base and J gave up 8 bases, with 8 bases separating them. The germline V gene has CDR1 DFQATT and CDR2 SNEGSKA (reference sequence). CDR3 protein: CSARAGKGYTF. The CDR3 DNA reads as TGCAGTGCTAGAGCAGGGAAGGGCTACACCTTC.

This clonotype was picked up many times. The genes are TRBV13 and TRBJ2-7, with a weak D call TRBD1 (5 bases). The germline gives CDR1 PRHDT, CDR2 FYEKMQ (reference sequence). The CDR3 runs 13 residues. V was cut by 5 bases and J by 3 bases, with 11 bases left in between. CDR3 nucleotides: TGTGCCAGCAGCCGAACAGGATTCTACGAGCAGTACTTC. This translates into CASSRTGFYEQYF.

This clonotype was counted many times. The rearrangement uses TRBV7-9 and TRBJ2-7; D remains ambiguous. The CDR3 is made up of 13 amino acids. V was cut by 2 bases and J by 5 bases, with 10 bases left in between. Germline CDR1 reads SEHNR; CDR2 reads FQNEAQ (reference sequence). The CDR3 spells CASSLRGSDEQYF. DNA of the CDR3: TGTGCCAGCAGCTTAAGAGGATCCGACGAGCAGTACTTC.

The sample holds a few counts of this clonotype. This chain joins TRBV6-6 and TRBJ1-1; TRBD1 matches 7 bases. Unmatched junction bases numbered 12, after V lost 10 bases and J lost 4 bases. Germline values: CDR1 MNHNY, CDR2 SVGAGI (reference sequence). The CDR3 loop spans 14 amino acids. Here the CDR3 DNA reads TGTGCCACCCGACAGGGATTTCCCCCCACTGAAGCTTTCTTT. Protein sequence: CATRQGFPPTEAFF.

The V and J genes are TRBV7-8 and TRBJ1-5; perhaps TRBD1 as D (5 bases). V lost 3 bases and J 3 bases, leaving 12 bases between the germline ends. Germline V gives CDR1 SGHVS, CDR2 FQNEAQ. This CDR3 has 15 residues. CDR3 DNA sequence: TGTGCCAGCAGCTTGGTGCAGGGTATCAATCAGCCCCAGCATTTT. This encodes CASSLVQGINQPQHF.

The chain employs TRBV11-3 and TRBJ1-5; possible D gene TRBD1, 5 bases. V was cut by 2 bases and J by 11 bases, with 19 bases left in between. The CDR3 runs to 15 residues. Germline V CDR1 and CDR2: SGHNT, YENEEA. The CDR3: CASSLSRGYQETQHF. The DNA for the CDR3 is TGTGCCAGCAGCTTAAGTCGGGGGTACCAAGAGACCCAGCATTTT.

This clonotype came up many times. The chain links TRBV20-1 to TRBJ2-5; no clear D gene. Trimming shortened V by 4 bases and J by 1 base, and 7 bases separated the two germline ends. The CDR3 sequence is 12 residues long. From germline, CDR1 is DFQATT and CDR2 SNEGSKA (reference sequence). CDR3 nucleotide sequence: TGCAGTGCTAACCGGGCCCAAGAGACCCAGTACTTC. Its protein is CSANRAQETQYF.